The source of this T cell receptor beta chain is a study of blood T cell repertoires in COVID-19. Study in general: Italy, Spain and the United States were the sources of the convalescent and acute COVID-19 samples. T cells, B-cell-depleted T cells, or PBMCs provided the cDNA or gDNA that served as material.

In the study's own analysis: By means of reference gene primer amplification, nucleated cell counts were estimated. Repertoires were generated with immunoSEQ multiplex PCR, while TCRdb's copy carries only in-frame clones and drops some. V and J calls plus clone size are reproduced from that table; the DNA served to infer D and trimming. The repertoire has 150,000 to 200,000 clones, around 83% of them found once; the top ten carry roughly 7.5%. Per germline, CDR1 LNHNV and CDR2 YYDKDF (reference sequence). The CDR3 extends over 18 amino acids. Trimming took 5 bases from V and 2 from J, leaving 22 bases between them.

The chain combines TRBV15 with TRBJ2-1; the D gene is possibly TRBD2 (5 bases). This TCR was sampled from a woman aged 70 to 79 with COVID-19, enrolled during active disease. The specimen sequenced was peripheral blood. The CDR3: CATSDPKGAGTTYNEQFF. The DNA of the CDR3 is TGTGCCACCAGCGACCCCAAGGGTGCGGGTACCACCTACAATGAGCAGTTCTTC.